This paragraph covers one T cell receptor (beta chain) sequence. The data originate from a study of CD8 T cells in Susac syndrome. This CDR3 is built from 14 residues. Germline V lookup: CDR1 MNHEY, CDR2 SMNVEV (reference sequence). V dropped 6 bases and J dropped 7 bases, with 19 bases sitting between them. RNA, at about 0.5 to 1 ug, was reverse transcribed with random hexamers. Via MiXCR, TCRdb re-called the immunoSEQ multiplex PCR reads, giving one row per CDR3 protein. The sample consists of 150,000 or so distinct CDR3 sequences, approximately 93% of them appearing once. The authors carried out high-throughput sequencing of TCR beta. They applied it to CD8+ and CD4+ T cells obtained from blood.

The chain carries TRBV27 and TRBJ2-7; D possibly corresponds to TRBD1 (6 bases). Input material: CD4+ T cells from PBMCs. This TCR was sampled from a human donor with multiple sclerosis. CDR3 nucleotides: TGTGCCAGCAGGCCGGGGACAAGGCGTTCGGAGCAGTACTTC. Its translation: CASRPGTRRSEQYF.